By frequency in the sample, the clone carrying this T cell receptor beta chain is medium-sized. Its antigen is not identified. Trimming left V 6 bases short and J 3 bases short, with 17 bases between. This CDR3 is 14 amino acids long. CDR1 is SQVTM and CDR2 is ANQGSEA in the germline V gene. Naive CD4+ T cells were purified with Tregs depleted by CD25. Constant-region reverse primers amplified full-length variable regions, followed by semi-nested Nested Universal Primer A PCR. One entry per CDR3 protein results from TCRdb running MiXCR on the 5' RACE reads. The sample yields 40,000 to 65,000 distinct CDR3 sequences, roughly a quarter seen once. The study's findings and limits: Whole repertoires were not studied in the larger cohort, only one V-J beta rearrangement.

This clonotype originated in a female donor with breast cancer. The chain uses TRBV29-1 and TRBJ2-5; D perhaps matches TRBD1 (6 bases). The source material was tumor-infiltrating naive CD4+ T cells sorted from the breast tumor. Described subset: naive CD4+ T cells, CD4+CD45RA+CD25-. The CDR3: CSVWPVQGEETQYF. The CDR3 DNA is TGCAGCGTGTGGCCTGTACAGGGAGAAGAGACCCAGTACTTC.